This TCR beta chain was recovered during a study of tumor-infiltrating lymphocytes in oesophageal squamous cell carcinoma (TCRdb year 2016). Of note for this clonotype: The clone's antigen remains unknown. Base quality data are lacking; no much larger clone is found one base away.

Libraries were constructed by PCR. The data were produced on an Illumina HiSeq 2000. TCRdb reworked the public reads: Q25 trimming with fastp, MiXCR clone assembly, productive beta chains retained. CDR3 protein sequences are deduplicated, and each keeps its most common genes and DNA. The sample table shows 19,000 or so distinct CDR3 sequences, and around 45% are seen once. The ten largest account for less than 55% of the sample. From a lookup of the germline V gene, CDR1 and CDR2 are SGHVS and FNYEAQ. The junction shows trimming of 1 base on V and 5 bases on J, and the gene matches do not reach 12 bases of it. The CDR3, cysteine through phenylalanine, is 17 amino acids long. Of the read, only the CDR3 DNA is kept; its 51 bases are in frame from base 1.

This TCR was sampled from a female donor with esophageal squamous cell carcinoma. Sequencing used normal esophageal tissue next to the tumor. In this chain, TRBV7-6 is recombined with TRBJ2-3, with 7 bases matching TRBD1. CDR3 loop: CASSLGVYGPGGDTQYF. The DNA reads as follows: TGTGCCAGCAGCTTAGGAGTTTACGGGCCAGGGGGAGATACGCAGTATTTT.